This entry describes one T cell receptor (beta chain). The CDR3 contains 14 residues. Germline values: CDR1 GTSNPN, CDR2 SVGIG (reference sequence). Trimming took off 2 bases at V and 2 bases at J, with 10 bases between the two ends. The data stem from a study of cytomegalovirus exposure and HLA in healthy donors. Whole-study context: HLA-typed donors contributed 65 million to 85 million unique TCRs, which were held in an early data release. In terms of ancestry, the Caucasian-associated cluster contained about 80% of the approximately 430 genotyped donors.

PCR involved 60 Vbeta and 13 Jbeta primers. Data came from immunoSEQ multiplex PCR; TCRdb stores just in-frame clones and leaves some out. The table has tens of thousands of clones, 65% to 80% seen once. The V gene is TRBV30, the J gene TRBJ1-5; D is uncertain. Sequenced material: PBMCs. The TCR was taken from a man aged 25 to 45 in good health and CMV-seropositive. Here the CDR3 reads CAWSFSRGNQPQHF. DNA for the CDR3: TGTGCCTGGAGTTTCAGTCGGGGCAATCAGCCCCAGCATTTT.